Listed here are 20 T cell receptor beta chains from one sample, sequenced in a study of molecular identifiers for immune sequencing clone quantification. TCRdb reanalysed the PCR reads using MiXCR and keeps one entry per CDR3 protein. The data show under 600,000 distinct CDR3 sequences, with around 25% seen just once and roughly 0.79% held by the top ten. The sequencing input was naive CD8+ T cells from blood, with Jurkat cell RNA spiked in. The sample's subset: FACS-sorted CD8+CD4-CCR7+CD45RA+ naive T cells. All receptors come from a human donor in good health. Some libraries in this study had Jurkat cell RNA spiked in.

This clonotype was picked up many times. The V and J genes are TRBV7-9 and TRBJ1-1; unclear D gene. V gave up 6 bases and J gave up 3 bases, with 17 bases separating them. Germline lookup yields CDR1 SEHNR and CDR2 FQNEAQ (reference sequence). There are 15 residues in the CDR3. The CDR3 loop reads CASSPAPRYDTEAFF. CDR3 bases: TGTGCCAGCAGTCCAGCCCCGCGGTATGACACTGAAGCTTTCTTT.

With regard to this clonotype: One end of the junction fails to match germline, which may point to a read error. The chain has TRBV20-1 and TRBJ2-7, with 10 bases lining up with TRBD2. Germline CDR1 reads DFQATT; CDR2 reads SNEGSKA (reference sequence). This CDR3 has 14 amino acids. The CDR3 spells CSANWVAGGGEQHF. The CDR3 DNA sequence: TGCAGTGCTAATTGGGTAGCGGGAGGCGGCGAGCAGCACTTC.

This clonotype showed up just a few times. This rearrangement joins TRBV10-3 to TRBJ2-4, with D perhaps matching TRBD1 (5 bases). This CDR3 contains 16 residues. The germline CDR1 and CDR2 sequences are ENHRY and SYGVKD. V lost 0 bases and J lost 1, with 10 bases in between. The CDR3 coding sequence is TGTGCCATCAGTGAGTCCTTGGACACTGCCAAAAACATTCAGTACTTC. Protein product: CAISESLDTAKNIQYF.

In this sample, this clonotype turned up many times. CDR3 sequence (DNA): TGTGCCAGCAGCGTAGCAACGGACAGGGGGCCGACAGATACGCAGTATTTT. Translation: CASSVATDRGPTDTQYF. The chain is built from TRBV9 and TRBJ2-3; 11 bases agree with TRBD1. The CDR3 runs 17 residues. In germline, CDR1 is SGDLS, CDR2 YYNGEE. With V trimmed by 0 bases and J by 3 bases, 6 bases remained unmatched.

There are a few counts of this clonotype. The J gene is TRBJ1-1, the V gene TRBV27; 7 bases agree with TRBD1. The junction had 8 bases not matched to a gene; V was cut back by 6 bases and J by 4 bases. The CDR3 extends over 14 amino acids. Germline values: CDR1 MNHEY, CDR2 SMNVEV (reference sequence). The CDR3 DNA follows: TGTGCCAGCAGGGCAGGCAGGGGGGGCACTGAAGCTTTCTTT. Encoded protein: CASRAGRGGTEAFF.

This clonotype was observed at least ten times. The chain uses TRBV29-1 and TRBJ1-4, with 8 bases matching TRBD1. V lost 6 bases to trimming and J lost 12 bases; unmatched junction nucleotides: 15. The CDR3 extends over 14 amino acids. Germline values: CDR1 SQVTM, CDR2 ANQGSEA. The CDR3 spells CSVGLRDRGRELFF. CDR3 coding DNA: TGCAGCGTCGGCCTCCGTGACAGGGGAAGGGAACTGTTTTTT. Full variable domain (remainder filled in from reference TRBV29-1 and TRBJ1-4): SAVISQKPSRDICQRGTSLTIQCQVDSQVTMMFWYRQQPGQSLTLIATANQGSEATYESGFVIDKFPISRPNLTFSTLTVSNMSPEDSSIYLCSVGLRDRGRELFFGSGTQLSVL.

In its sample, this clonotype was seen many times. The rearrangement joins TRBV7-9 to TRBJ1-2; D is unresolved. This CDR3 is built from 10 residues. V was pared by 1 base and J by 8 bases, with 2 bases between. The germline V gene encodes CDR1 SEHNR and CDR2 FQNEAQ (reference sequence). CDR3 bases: TGTGCCAGCAGCTTAGAAGGCTACACCTTC. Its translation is CASSLEGYTF.

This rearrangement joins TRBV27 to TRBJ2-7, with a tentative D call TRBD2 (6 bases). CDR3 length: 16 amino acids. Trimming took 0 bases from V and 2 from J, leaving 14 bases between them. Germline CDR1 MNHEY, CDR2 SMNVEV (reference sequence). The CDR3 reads CASSLSQGLKAYEQYF. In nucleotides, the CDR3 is TGTGCCAGCAGTTTATCTCAGGGACTGAAGGCCTACGAGCAGTACTTC.

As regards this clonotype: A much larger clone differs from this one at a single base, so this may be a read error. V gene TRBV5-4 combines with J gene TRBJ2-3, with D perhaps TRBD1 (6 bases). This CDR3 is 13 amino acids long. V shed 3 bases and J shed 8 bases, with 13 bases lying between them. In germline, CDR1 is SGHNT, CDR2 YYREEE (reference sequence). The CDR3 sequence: CASSWGRAGTQYF. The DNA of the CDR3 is TGTGCCAGCAGCTGGGGGCGGGCAGGTACGCAGTATTTT. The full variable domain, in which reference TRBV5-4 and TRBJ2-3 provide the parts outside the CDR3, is ETGVTQSPTHLIKTRGQQVTLRCSSQSGHNTVSWYQQALGQGPQFIFQYYREEENGRGNFPPRFSGLQFPNYSSELNVNALELDDSALYLCASSWGRAGTQYFGPGTRLTVL.

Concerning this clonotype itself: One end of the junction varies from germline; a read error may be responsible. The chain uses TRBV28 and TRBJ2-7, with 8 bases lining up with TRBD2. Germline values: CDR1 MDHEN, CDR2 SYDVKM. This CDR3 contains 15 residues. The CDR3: CASSSPTSGSYAQYF. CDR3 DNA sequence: TGTGCCAGCAGTTCACCAACTAGCGGCTCCTACGCGCAGTACTTC.

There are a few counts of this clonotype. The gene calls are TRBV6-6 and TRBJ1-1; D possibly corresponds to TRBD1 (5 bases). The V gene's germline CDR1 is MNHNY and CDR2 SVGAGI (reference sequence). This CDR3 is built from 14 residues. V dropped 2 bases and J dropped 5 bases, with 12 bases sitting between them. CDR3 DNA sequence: TGTGCCAGCAGTTACGTAGAAGAGGGGACTGAAGCTTTCTTT. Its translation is CASSYVEEGTEAFF.

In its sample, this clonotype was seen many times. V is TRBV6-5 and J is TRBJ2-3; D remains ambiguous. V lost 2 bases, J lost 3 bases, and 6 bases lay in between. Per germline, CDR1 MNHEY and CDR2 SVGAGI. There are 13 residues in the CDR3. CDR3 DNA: TGTGCCAGCAGTTACGGGCAGACAGATACGCAGTATTTT. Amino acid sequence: CASSYGQTDTQYF.

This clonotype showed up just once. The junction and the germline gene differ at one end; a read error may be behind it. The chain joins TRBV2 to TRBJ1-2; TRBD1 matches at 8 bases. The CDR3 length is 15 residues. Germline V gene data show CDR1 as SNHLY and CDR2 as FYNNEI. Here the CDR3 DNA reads TGTGCCGGCAGTGAATCGGACAGGGCGCCCTATGGCTACACCTTC. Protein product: CAGSESDRAPYGYTF.

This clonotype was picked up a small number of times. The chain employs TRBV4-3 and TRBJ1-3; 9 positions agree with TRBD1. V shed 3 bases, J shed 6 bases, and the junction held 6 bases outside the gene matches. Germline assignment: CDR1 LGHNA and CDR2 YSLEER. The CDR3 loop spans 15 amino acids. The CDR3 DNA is TGCGCCAGCAGCCATCAAGGGACAGGGCTAAACACCATATATTTT. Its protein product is CASSHQGTGLNTIYF.

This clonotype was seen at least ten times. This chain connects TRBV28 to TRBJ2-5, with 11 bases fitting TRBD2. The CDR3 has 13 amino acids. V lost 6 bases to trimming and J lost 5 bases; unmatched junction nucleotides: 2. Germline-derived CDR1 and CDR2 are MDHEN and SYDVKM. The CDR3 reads CASRVAGGETQYF. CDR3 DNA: TGTGCCAGCAGGGTAGCGGGAGGGGAGACCCAGTACTTC.

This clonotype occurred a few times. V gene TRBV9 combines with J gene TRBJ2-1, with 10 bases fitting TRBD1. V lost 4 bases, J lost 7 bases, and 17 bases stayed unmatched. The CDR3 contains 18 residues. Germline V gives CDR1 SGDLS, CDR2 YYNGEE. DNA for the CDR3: TGTGCCAGCAGCCCCCCGGGTTCCGACAGGGGGCATATGAATGAGCAGTTCTTC. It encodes CASSPPGSDRGHMNEQFF.

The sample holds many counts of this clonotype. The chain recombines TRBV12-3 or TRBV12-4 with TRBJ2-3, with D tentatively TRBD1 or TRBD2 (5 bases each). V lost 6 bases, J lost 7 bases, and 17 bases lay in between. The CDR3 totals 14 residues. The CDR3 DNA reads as TGTGCCAGCAGGGCCGGGGCCCAGCTTAATACGCAGTATTTT. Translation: CASRAGAQLNTQYF.

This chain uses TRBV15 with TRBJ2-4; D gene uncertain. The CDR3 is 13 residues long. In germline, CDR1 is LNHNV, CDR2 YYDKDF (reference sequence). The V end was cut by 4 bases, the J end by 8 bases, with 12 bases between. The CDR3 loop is CATSTRAQYIQYF. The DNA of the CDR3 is TGTGCCACCAGCACTCGCGCCCAGTACATTCAGTACTTC.

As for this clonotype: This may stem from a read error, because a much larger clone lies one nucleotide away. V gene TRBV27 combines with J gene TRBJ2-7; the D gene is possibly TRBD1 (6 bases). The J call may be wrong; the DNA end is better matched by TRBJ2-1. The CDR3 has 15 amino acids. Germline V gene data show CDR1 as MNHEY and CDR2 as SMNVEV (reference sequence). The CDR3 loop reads CASSQKGRGNYEQFF. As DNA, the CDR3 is TGTGCCAGCAGCCAGAAAGGCAGGGGAAACTACGAGCAGTTCTTC.

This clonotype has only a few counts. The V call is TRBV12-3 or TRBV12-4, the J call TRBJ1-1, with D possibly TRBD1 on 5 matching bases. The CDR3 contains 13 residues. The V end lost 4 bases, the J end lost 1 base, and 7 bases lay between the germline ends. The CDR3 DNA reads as TGTGCCAGCAGTTCGGACAAGAACACTGAAGCTTTCTTT. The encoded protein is CASSSDKNTEAFF.